Listed below are T cell receptor beta chains from one sample, sequenced in a study of CD4+ T cells in melanoma. TCRdb's table, derived via immunoSEQ multiplex PCR, lists solely in-frame clones and lacks some. The sample carries around 110,000 clones, 92% recorded once. Sample: peripheral blood. Receptor source: a human donor with melanoma. The conserved cysteine and the conserved F or W are not part of the CDR3 here. Fields, in order: V gene, J gene, CDR3 protein.

v_call: TRBV19
j_call: TRBJ1-1
cdr3_aa: ASSRGRVGLGGTEAF

v_call: TRBV19
j_call: TRBJ2-4
cdr3_aa: ASKEGLAKNIQY

v_call: TRBV29-1
j_call: TRBJ1-1
cdr3_aa: SVEHRKTEAF

v_call: TRBV7-3
j_call: TRBJ1-1
cdr3_aa: ASSLNGDTEAF

v_call: TRBV4-1
j_call: TRBJ2-2
cdr3_aa: ASSAGQGGTGELF

v_call: TRBV18
j_call: TRBJ2-1
cdr3_aa: ASSPQGLGQF

v_call: TRBV6-5
j_call: TRBJ2-7
cdr3_aa: ASSLVLGDSTYEQY

v_call: TRBV7-3
j_call: TRBJ2-2
cdr3_aa: ASSLKAGELF

v_call: TRBV7-3
j_call: TRBJ2-1
cdr3_aa: ASSLGVLDEQF

v_call: TRBV7-3
j_call: TRBJ2-3
cdr3_aa: ASSLTASGGARGTQY

v_call: TRBV5-6
j_call: TRBJ2-2
cdr3_aa: ASSWVQGTGELF

v_call: TRBV7-2
j_call: TRBJ1-2
cdr3_aa: ASSPGLEANYGYT

v_call: TRBV30
j_call: TRBJ1-2
cdr3_aa: AWSGTGDYGYT

v_call: TRBV5-4
j_call: TRBJ2-2
cdr3_aa: ASSLPGQGRMNTGELF

v_call: TRBV7-9
j_call: TRBJ2-7
cdr3_aa: ASSLEGGEQY

v_call: TRBV4-3
j_call: TRBJ2-7
cdr3_aa: ASSRPGQSYEQY

v_call: TRBV6-5
j_call: TRBJ1-1
cdr3_aa: ASSLPGSAEAF

v_call: TRBV19
j_call: TRBJ2-5
cdr3_aa: ASSIGMLTEETQY

v_call: TRBV7-2
j_call: TRBJ2-7
cdr3_aa: ASSLADAQSYEQY

v_call: TRBV6-1
j_call: TRBJ2-7
cdr3_aa: ASILTGKRYEQY

v_call: TRBV6-1
j_call: TRBJ1-3
cdr3_aa: ASSEARLGTAGNTIY

v_call: TRBV6-5
j_call: TRBJ2-7
cdr3_aa: ASSYAGHGTYEQY

v_call: TRBV9
j_call: TRBJ1-2
cdr3_aa: ASSAPRLGAGYT

v_call: TRBV2
j_call: TRBJ1-6
cdr3_aa: ASSENGDSPLH

v_call: TRBV6-1
j_call: TRBJ2-5
cdr3_aa: ASSDGAGGVETQY

v_call: TRBV9
j_call: TRBJ1-1
cdr3_aa: ASSETGIEAF

v_call: TRBV19
j_call: TRBJ2-5
cdr3_aa: ASSVRRDQETQY

v_call: TRBV19
j_call: TRBJ2-7
cdr3_aa: ASSRDRGSYEQY

v_call: TRBV5-4
j_call: TRBJ2-3
cdr3_aa: ASSSLLAGAADTQY

v_call: TRBV7-3
j_call: TRBJ2-3
cdr3_aa: ASSVTGVGTDTQY

v_call: TRBV4-2
j_call: TRBJ1-3
cdr3_aa: ASSQALGTDSGNTIY

v_call: TRBV27
j_call: TRBJ2-7
cdr3_aa: ASSQLAGGPGEQY

v_call: TRBV11-2
j_call: TRBJ2-5
cdr3_aa: ASSLGHRLLYQETQY

v_call: TRBV4-1
j_call: TRBJ2-5
cdr3_aa: ASSQDRTQAGEWGETQY

v_call: TRBV10-3
j_call: TRBJ2-1
cdr3_aa: AISAQGYNEQF

v_call: TRBV7-2
j_call: TRBJ1-2
cdr3_aa: ASSLDVRLGYGYT

v_call: TRBV4-2
j_call: TRBJ2-3
cdr3_aa: ASSQRLAGGADTQY

v_call: TRBV7-9
j_call: TRBJ2-3
cdr3_aa: ASSDRGRTDTQY

v_call: TRBV18
j_call: TRBJ2-3
cdr3_aa: ASSPPGRSTDTQY

v_call: TRBV5-6
j_call: TRBJ2-1
cdr3_aa: ASRYEEGSYNEQF

v_call: TRBV23-1
j_call: TRBJ2-7
cdr3_aa: ASSQSVPSYEQY

v_call: TRBV7-6
j_call: TRBJ1-2
cdr3_aa: ASSLAANYGYT

v_call: TRBV7-9
j_call: TRBJ2-7
cdr3_aa: ASSLLRDRVNEQY

v_call: TRBV20-1
j_call: TRBJ1-1
cdr3_aa: SAGDALAF

v_call: TRBV5-1
j_call: TRBJ2-3
cdr3_aa: ASSETGGSTDTQY

v_call: TRBV10-3
j_call: TRBJ2-7
cdr3_aa: AASPRAGSTYEQY

v_call: TRBV18
j_call: TRBJ2-7
cdr3_aa: ASSQPGQGTYEQY

v_call: TRBV5-6
j_call: TRBJ2-7
cdr3_aa: ASSWGPLYEQY

v_call: TRBV7-3
j_call: TRBJ2-2
cdr3_aa: ASSPRDSTGELF

v_call: TRBV27
j_call: TRBJ1-2
cdr3_aa: ASSLIGDGRVGYT

v_call: TRBV6-5
j_call: TRBJ2-6
cdr3_aa: ASSWSPSGANVLT

v_call: TRBV7-2
j_call: TRBJ2-1
cdr3_aa: ASSLVYPGTDEQF

v_call: TRBV5-6
j_call: TRBJ1-1
cdr3_aa: ASSLGDRMNTEAF

v_call: TRBV27
j_call: TRBJ2-5
cdr3_aa: ASSAAGGPGETQY

v_call: TRBV6-5
j_call: TRBJ2-5
cdr3_aa: ASSYGRSGRRETQY

v_call: TRBV5-5
j_call: TRBJ2-7
cdr3_aa: ASSLSQYEQY

v_call: TRBV27
j_call: TRBJ2-3
cdr3_aa: ASSYRTRSTDTQY

v_call: TRBV4-1
j_call: TRBJ1-3
cdr3_aa: ASRTPGKGNTIY

v_call: TRBV7-2
j_call: TRBJ2-2
cdr3_aa: ASSLARSGELF